Each of the 5 T cell receptor beta chains below was sequenced from the same sample in a study of shared clonotypes between healthy human individuals. Using immunoSEQ multiplex PCR, the repertoire was profiled, and TCRdb retains in-frame clones only, with some absent. The sample has millions of clones, 90% to 95% seen once. Sequenced: naive CD4+ T cells from PBMCs. Subset denoted: CD45RA+ positively selected. The receptors come from a man aged 18-30 years in good health. Some clones in this sample may be carry-over from other donors' samples.

The V and J genes are TRBV11-2 and TRBJ1-1, with unresolved D. CDR3 size: 17 residues. With 5 bases removed from V and 0 bases from J, the gap between germline ends came to 19 bases. Germline V gene lookup returns CDR1 SGHAT and CDR2 FQNNGV. The CDR3 DNA follows: TGTGCCAGCAGCCCACGTTCTAGGCTGGGGATGAACACTGAAGCTTTCTTT. It specifies CASSPRSRLGMNTEAFF.

The chain joins TRBV28 to TRBJ2-2; D is unresolved. The germline V gene has CDR1 MDHEN and CDR2 SYDVKM. Trimming stripped 5 bases from V and 1 base from J, with 8 bases between. The CDR3 loop spans 14 amino acids. The CDR3 region is CASSLTVNTGELFF. In DNA, the CDR3 is TGTGCCAGCAGTCTAACAGTGAACACCGGGGAGCTGTTTTTT.

The rearrangement uses TRBV5-1 and TRBJ2-5; D is unresolved. CDR1 and CDR2 from the germline V gene are SGHRS and YFSETQ. V dropped 4 bases and J dropped 4 bases, with 17 bases sitting between them. The CDR3 is 15 residues long. The CDR3 sequence: CASSPGVGRPETQYF. As DNA, the CDR3 is TGCGCCAGCAGCCCTGGGGTCGGGCGTCCAGAGACCCAGTACTTC.

CDR3 DNA sequence: TGCAGCGTGGCTAGCGGAAGCGGCTCCTACAATGAGCAGTTCTTC. Translating it yields CSVASGSGSYNEQFF. J is TRBJ2-1 and V is TRBV29-1, with 7 positions matching TRBD2. With 6 bases clipped from V and 0 bases from J, the junction kept 8 bases outside the gene matches. This CDR3 contains 15 residues. The germline CDR1 and CDR2 sequences are SQVTM and ANQGSEA.

This clone has just one count. The CDR3 spells CASSLAGLQNTGELFF. CDR3 bases: TGTGCCAGCAGCTTAGCAGGGCTCCAGAACACCGGGGAGCTGTTTTTT. The rearrangement uses TRBV7-2 and TRBJ2-2, with D hard to call. The germline gives CDR1 SGHTA, CDR2 FQGNSA. The CDR3 is made up of 16 amino acids. V lost 0 bases to trimming and J lost 1 base, with 9 bases between them. Filled out from reference TRBV7-2 and TRBJ2-2, the complete variable domain reads GAGVSQSPSNKVTEKGKDVELRCDPISGHTALYWYRQSLGQGLEFLIYFQGNSAPDKSGLPSDRFSAERTGGSVSTLTIQRTQQEDSAVYLCASSLAGLQNTGELFFGEGSRLTVL.